The source of this TCR beta chain is a study of breast tumors, draining lymph nodes, adjacent tissues. TCRdb re-derived calls from the multiplex PCR reads in MiXCR, one entry per CDR3 protein. Here the sample spans about 35,000 distinct CDR3 sequences, 36% being singletons. The study's findings and limits: Compared with lymph nodes, tumors were less diverse; compared with nontumor tissue, more.

This CDR3 is 16 amino acids long. Germline V gives CDR1 LNHNV, CDR2 YYDKDF (reference sequence). V trimming: 0 bases; J trimming: 2 bases; junction bases outside the gene matches: 4. Worth noting for this clonotype: Antigen: not known.

The chain recombines TRBV15 with TRBJ1-2; TRBD1 agrees at 9 bases. The sequenced sample was breast tumor tissue. This TCR derives from a female donor with breast cancer. Some clones in this sample may be carry-over from other donors' samples. This CDR3 reads CATSREGQGRNYGYTF. CDR3 bases: TGTGCCACCAGCAGAGAGGGACAGGGTAGGAACTATGGCTACACCTTC.